These 28 T cell receptor beta chains share one sample of origin, sequenced in a study of cytomegalovirus exposure and HLA in healthy donors. Repertoires were generated with immunoSEQ multiplex PCR, while TCRdb's copy carries only in-frame clones and drops some. The sample consists of fewer than 90,000 clones, around 82% of them appearing once. Sequenced: PBMCs. The receptor set was obtained from a woman younger than 30 in good health and CMV-seropositive.

The genes are TRBV4-1 and TRBJ1-5, with TRBD1 matching 8 bases. Germline V gene data show CDR1 as MGHRA and CDR2 as YSYEKL. The CDR3 loop spans 19 amino acids. The V segment lost 3 bases and the J segment 4 bases; nucleotides outside the gene matches: 17. CDR3 sequence (DNA): TGCGCCAGCAGCCAGGGATCGAACTTTGGGACAGGCGATAATCAGCCCCAGCATTTT. Protein sequence: CASSQGSNFGTGDNQPQHF.

This sequence joins TRBV7-2 and TRBJ2-5; D perhaps matches TRBD2 (5 bases). The CDR3 is 13 amino acids. Trimming removed 1 base from V and 4 bases from J, with 7 bases in between. Germline-derived CDR1 and CDR2 are SGHTA and FQGNSA. CDR3 region: CASSLERVETQYF. The CDR3 DNA is TGTGCCAGCAGCTTAGAGAGGGTAGAGACCCAGTACTTC.

The chain joins TRBV5-1 to TRBJ1-6; 8 bases are a match to TRBD1. Trimming cost V 0 bases and J 5 bases; bases outside gene matches: 1. Germline lookup yields CDR1 SGHRS and CDR2 YFSETQ. This CDR3 is built from 15 residues. CDR3 sequence (DNA): TGCGCCAGCAGCTTGGGGACAGGGAATAATTCACCCCTCCACTTT. Amino acids: CASSLGTGNNSPLHF.

This clone came up once. The rearrangement uses TRBV2 and TRBJ2-7; 10 bases match TRBD1. V was clipped by 5 bases and J by 4 bases; unmatched bases: 5. This CDR3 region has 14 residues. Germline V gene data show CDR1 as SNHLY and CDR2 as FYNNEI. CDR3 DNA: TGTGCCAGCAGTACCGGACAGGGGGTATACGAGCAGTACTTC. Protein sequence: CASSTGQGVYEQYF. The full variable domain, its missing parts supplied by reference TRBV2 and TRBJ2-7, is EPEVTQTPSHQVTQMGQEVILRCVPISNHLYFYWYRQILGQKVEFLVSFYNNEISEKSEIFDDQFSVERPDGSNFTLKIRSTKLEDSAMYFCASSTGQGVYEQYFGPGTRLTVT.

The chain uses TRBV4-1 and TRBJ1-1; D possibly corresponds to TRBD1 (6 bases). There are 13 residues in the CDR3. Trimming cost V 4 bases and J 5 bases, with 11 bases left between them. Germline CDR1 reads MGHRA; CDR2 reads YSYEKL. The DNA of the CDR3 is TGCGCCAGCAGCCCCTATCAGGGGACTGAAGCTTTCTTT. Translation: CASSPYQGTEAFF.

This chain connects TRBV5-6 to TRBJ1-2; 8 positions agree with TRBD1. The CDR3 contains 14 residues. Germline values: CDR1 SGHDT, CDR2 YYEEEE. The V segment lost 4 bases and the J segment 8 bases; nucleotides outside the gene matches: 10. CDR3 amino acids: CASSPGTGFVGYTF. The CDR3 nucleotides are TGTGCCAGCAGCCCGGGGACAGGCTTTGTAGGCTACACCTTC. The whole variable domain, remainder taken from reference TRBV5-6 and TRBJ1-2, is DAGVTQSPTHLIKTRGQQVTLRCSPKSGHDTVSWYQQALGQGPQFIFQYYEEEERQRGNFPDRFSGHQFPNYSSELNVNALLLGDSALYLCASSPGTGFVGYTFGSGTRLTVV.

This chain uses TRBV7-3 with TRBJ2-1; D gene uncertain. Looked up from germline, CDR1 is SGHTA and CDR2 is FQGTGA. The CDR3 contains 12 residues. Trimming removed 2 bases from V and 5 bases from J, with 4 bases in between. The CDR3 here is CASSLGHNEQFF. In nucleotides, the CDR3 is TGTGCCAGCAGCTTAGGGCACAATGAGCAGTTCTTC.

The chain recombines TRBV7-2 with TRBJ2-3, with 7 bases matching TRBD2. The V gene end was trimmed by 5 bases and the J gene end by 2 bases; junction bases not matched to a gene: 13. CDR3 length: 17 residues. Germline-derived CDR1 and CDR2 are SGHTA and FQGNSA. The CDR3 bases are TGTGCCAGCAGCCGCGGGTCTAGCGGAACCTCCACAGATACGCAGTATTTT. It codes for CASSRGSSGTSTDTQYF. The variable domain in full, with the rest retrieved from reference TRBV7-2 and TRBJ2-3, is GAGVSQSPSNKVTEKGKDVELRCDPISGHTALYWYRQSLGQGLEFLIYFQGNSAPDKSGLPSDRFSAERTGGSVSTLTIQRTQQEDSAVYLCASSRGSSGTSTDTQYFGPGTRLTVL.

The V gene is TRBV2, the J gene TRBJ1-6; D is unclear. V was clipped by 7 bases and J by 7 bases, with 17 bases between them. In germline, CDR1 is SNHLY, CDR2 FYNNEI. The CDR3 has 15 amino acids. The CDR3 DNA is TGTGCCAGCAACAGAGCCACGGCGGGGAATTCACCCCTCCACTTT. Its translation is CASNRATAGNSPLHF.

V gene TRBV7-6 combines with J gene TRBJ2-1; 11 bases fit TRBD2. The CDR3 runs 16 residues. V trimming: 5 bases; J trimming: 6 bases; junction bases outside the gene matches: 9. CDR1 SGHVS and CDR2 FNYEAQ come from the germline V gene. The CDR3 sequence is CASSLSLAGELNEQFF. For the CDR3, the DNA is TGTGCCAGCAGCCTCTCACTAGCGGGGGAGCTCAATGAGCAGTTCTTC.

This chain connects TRBV7-9 to TRBJ1-6; D is unclear. V dropped 4 bases and J dropped 9 bases, with 10 bases sitting between them. The CDR3 is 13 residues long. Germline CDR1 and CDR2: SEHNR and FQNEAQ (reference sequence). CDR3 in DNA: TGTGCCAGCAGCTCAGAGGGCCTTTCACCCCTCCACTTT. Translating it yields CASSSEGLSPLHF. Full variable domain (remainder filled in from reference TRBV7-9 and TRBJ1-6): DTGVSQNPRHKITKRGQNVTFRCDPISEHNRLYWYRQTLGQGPEFLTYFQNEAQLEKSRLLSDRFSAERPKGSFSTLEIQRTEQGDSAMYLCASSSEGLSPLHFGNGTRLTVT.

The chain combines TRBV4-1 with TRBJ2-3; 7 nucleotides match TRBD1. CDR3 length: 19 amino acids. V shed 4 bases and J 0 bases; nucleotides not matched to a gene: 16. Germline V gene sequence: CDR1 MGHRA, CDR2 YSYEKL. The CDR3 sequence is CASSPILTGLADSTDTQYF. The CDR3 region has the DNA TGCGCCAGCAGCCCGATTCTGACAGGGTTGGCGGATAGCACAGATACGCAGTATTTT.

The chain has TRBV18 and TRBJ2-1; 8 bases are a match to TRBD2. V was pared by 3 bases and J by 0 bases, with 16 bases of the junction left unmatched. This CDR3 comprises 20 residues. From germline, CDR1 is KGHSH and CDR2 LQKENI. CDR3 nucleotides: TGTGCCAGCTCACCCGGCCCCGGACTAGCTATATCGAGCTCCTACAATGAGCAGTTCTTC. This gives the protein CASSPGPGLAISSSYNEQFF.

The rearrangement links TRBV6-4 to TRBJ2-1, with 8 bases aligning to TRBD2. The CDR3 has 14 amino acids. CDR1 and CDR2 from the germline V gene are MRHNA and SNTAGT. V shed 5 bases and J 9 bases; nucleotides not matched to a gene: 9. The CDR3: CASSPRGGRSEQFF. In nucleotides, the CDR3 is TGTGCCAGCAGTCCCCGGGGGGGCCGGAGTGAGCAGTTCTTC.

The rearrangement joins TRBV13 to TRBJ2-3; 12 nucleotides align to TRBD2. V was clipped by 7 bases and J by 3 bases; unmatched bases: 17. The CDR3 is made up of 19 amino acids. Germline V gene data show CDR1 as PRHDT and CDR2 as FYEKMQ (reference sequence). The chain's CDR3 is CASNPRIASGGARTDTQYF. CDR3 in DNA: TGTGCCAGCAACCCCCGAATAGCTAGCGGGGGGGCGAGGACAGATACGCAGTATTTT.

The rearrangement joins TRBV11-3 to TRBJ2-3, with TRBD2 as a possible D gene (6 bases). This CDR3 has 15 residues. Germline V CDR1 and CDR2: SGHNT, YENEEA. Between the trimmed V and J ends, which lost 1 base and 1 base, there was a span of 9 bases. The CDR3 DNA sequence: TGTGCCAGCAGCTTAGGCGGGGAACGCACAGATACGCAGTATTTT. This translates into CASSLGGERTDTQYF.

This clone appeared once. This chain links TRBV14 with TRBJ1-1; no firm D call. CDR1 and CDR2 from the germline V gene are SGHDN and FVKESK. V was cut by 3 bases and J by 0 bases, with 11 bases left in between. The CDR3 runs 15 residues. The CDR3 spells CASSHGRHMNTEAFF. The CDR3 nucleotides are TGTGCCAGCAGCCACGGCAGGCACATGAACACTGAAGCTTTCTTT.

This sequence joins TRBV10-3 and TRBJ1-6; 8 bases map to TRBD1. Per germline, CDR1 ENHRY and CDR2 SYGVKD. The junction had 1 base not matched to a gene; V was cut back by 4 bases and J by 5 bases. CDR3 length: 14 amino acids. The CDR3 DNA follows: TGTGCCATCAGTGGACAGGGGAATAATTCACCCCTCCACTTT. It codes for CAISGQGNNSPLHF.

The V call is TRBV5-4, the J call TRBJ2-4; unclear D gene. V gave up 4 bases and J gave up 0 bases, with 8 bases separating them. The CDR3 covers 14 residues. Germline values: CDR1 SGHNT, CDR2 YYREEE (reference sequence). The CDR3 loop is CASSRSLAKNIQYF. The CDR3 DNA sequence: TGTGCCAGCAGCCGGTCTTTAGCCAAAAACATTCAGTACTTC. The whole variable domain, remainder taken from reference TRBV5-4 and TRBJ2-4, is ETGVTQSPTHLIKTRGQQVTLRCSSQSGHNTVSWYQQALGQGPQFIFQYYREEENGRGNFPPRFSGLQFPNYSSELNVNALELDDSALYLCASSRSLAKNIQYFGAGTRLSVL.

The CDR3 DNA sequence: TGTGCCAGCAGCCTGGACGGGACAGGGGGTGCCTATGGCTACACCTTC. It specifies CASSLDGTGGAYGYTF. The chain recombines TRBV7-9 with TRBJ1-2, with 11 nucleotides matching TRBD1. The V segment lost 5 bases and the J segment 4 bases; nucleotides outside the gene matches: 9. CDR1 and CDR2 (germline): SEHNR, FQNEAQ (reference sequence). This CDR3 spans 16 amino acids.

The V and J genes are TRBV5-1 and TRBJ2-5; 7 nucleotides match TRBD1. Germline loops: CDR1 SGHRS, CDR2 YFSETQ. The CDR3 has 15 amino acids. The trim removed 7 bases at V and 0 bases at J, leaving 9 bases unmatched. CDR3 nucleotides: TGCGCCAGCGGTTTTACAGGGGATGACCAAGAGACCCAGTACTTC. Its translation: CASGFTGDDQETQYF.

This clone appeared a single time. J is TRBJ2-2 and V is TRBV6-1; D might be TRBD2 (5 bases). This CDR3 contains 13 residues. V dropped 1 base and J dropped 8 bases, with 8 bases sitting between them. Germline CDR1 reads MNHNS; CDR2 reads SASEGT. The chain's CDR3 is CASSEGPGGELFF. In nucleotides, the CDR3 is TGTGCCAGCAGTGAAGGGCCGGGAGGGGAGCTGTTTTTT.

V gene TRBV6-5 combines with J gene TRBJ2-5; possible D gene TRBD1, 8 bases. The CDR3 consists of 15 residues. The germline CDR1 and CDR2 sequences are MNHEY and SVGAGI. V shed 6 bases and J shed 2 bases, with 16 bases lying between them. The CDR3 DNA is TGTGCCAGCAGGACGGACAGGGAGGGGCAAGAGACCCAGTACTTC. Its translation is CASRTDREGQETQYF.

The chain combines TRBV28 with TRBJ1-1; D call uncertain. The V and J ends lost 3 bases and 7 bases respectively, with 6 bases between them. Germline values: CDR1 MDHEN, CDR2 SYDVKM. CDR3 length equals 11 residues. Here the CDR3 reads CASSFHSEAFF. CDR3 nucleotide sequence: TGTGCCAGCAGTTTCCACAGTGAAGCTTTCTTT.

The chain carries TRBV15 and TRBJ2-1; TRBD1 aligns across 11 bases. The V and J ends lost 5 bases and 5 bases, in that order; junction bases with no gene match: 8. The CDR3 consists of 16 residues. Germline loops: CDR1 LNHNV, CDR2 YYDKDF (reference sequence). DNA of the CDR3: TGTGCCACCAGCGGGCCCGGACAGGGGGCGAACAATGAGCAGTTCTTC. Its translation is CATSGPGQGANNEQFF.

The rearrangement links TRBV7-2 to TRBJ1-2, with D uncertain. This CDR3 is 15 amino acids long. Germline CDR1 is SGHTA and CDR2 is FQGNSA. V gave up 3 bases and J gave up 8 bases, with 19 bases separating them. CDR3 protein: CASSFPGFPPEGYTF. CDR3 DNA: TGTGCCAGCAGCTTCCCGGGGTTTCCACCGGAAGGCTACACCTTC.

The rearrangement uses TRBV28 and TRBJ2-1, with TRBD1 identical over 7 bases. In germline, CDR1 is MDHEN, CDR2 SYDVKM. V gave up 6 bases and J gave up 2 bases; unmatched junction bases: 10. The CDR3 extends over 16 amino acids. CDR3 DNA: TGTGCCAGCAGCCTGTTGGGGACAGCCGCCTACAATGAGCAGTTCTTC. This translates into CASSLLGTAAYNEQFF.

This clone was seen only a few times. The V call is TRBV5-1, the J call TRBJ2-7; D gene uncertain. CDR1 and CDR2 from the germline V gene are SGHRS and YFSETQ. With 4 bases removed from V and 5 bases from J, the gap between germline ends came to 16 bases. The CDR3 sequence is 14 residues long. This CDR3 reads CASSVDMSINEQYF. The CDR3 DNA sequence: TGCGCCAGCAGCGTCGACATGAGTATCAACGAGCAGTACTTC.